This entry is about one TCR beta chain. This record belongs to a study of T cell changes during pregnancy in multiple sclerosis. The protocol was immunoSEQ multiplex PCR, while the TCRdb copy is restricted to in-frame clones and leaves out a portion. The sample has 70,000 to 100,000 clones, approximately 92% seen once. The source is a female donor with multiple sclerosis, enrolled in a pregnancy study. Here the sequenced sample was peripheral blood, taken in the first trimester of pregnancy.

The CDR3 here is CATLPPGLALPDTQYF. The DNA for the CDR3 is TGTGCCACCCTACCGCCCGGCCTAGCCCTCCCAGATACGCAGTATTTT. V is TRBV19 and J is TRBJ2-3; the D gene is possibly TRBD2 (5 bases). The CDR3 is made up of 16 amino acids. With 10 bases removed from V and 4 bases from J, the gap between germline ends came to 24 bases. The V gene's germline CDR1 is LNHDA and CDR2 SQIVND (reference sequence).